The 16 T cell receptor beta chains listed next were all sequenced from one sample in a study of T cell changes during pregnancy in multiple sclerosis. TCRdb's copy holds only in-frame clones and misses some; the assay was immunoSEQ multiplex PCR. The table shows 30,000 to 45,000 clones, with about 92% occurring only once. The sequenced sample was CD4+ T cells from peripheral blood mononuclear cells, obtained after pregnancy. The receptor set was obtained from a female donor with multiple sclerosis, enrolled in a pregnancy study.

The CDR3 coding sequence is TGCGCCAGCAGCTCGCCAGGGGGACGGGAGACCCAGTACTTC. Residues: CASSSPGGRETQYF. The chain has TRBV5-1 and TRBJ2-5; the match to TRBD1 covers 7 bases. The V segment lost 3 bases and the J segment 5 bases; nucleotides outside the gene matches: 7. This CDR3 has 14 amino acids. The germline V gene encodes CDR1 SGHRS and CDR2 YFSETQ.

The rearrangement links TRBV28 to TRBJ1-1; TRBD1 might be the D (5 bases). Germline assignment: CDR1 MDHEN and CDR2 SYDVKM. Trimming took off 3 bases at V and 8 bases at J, with 16 bases between the two ends. CDR3 length equals 14 residues. The CDR3 coding sequence is TGTGCCAGCAGTTTTACCGGGGGGTGGCCAGAAGCTTTCTTT. Its protein product is CASSFTGGWPEAFF.

The V call is TRBV5-1, the J call TRBJ2-1; 7 bases fit TRBD1. The germline gives CDR1 SGHRS, CDR2 YFSETQ. This CDR3 contains 15 residues. V trimming: 2 bases; J trimming: 7 bases; junction bases outside the gene matches: 9. In DNA form, the CDR3 reads TGCGCCAGCAGCTTTCAGGGGGTGCGTGGGAATGAGCAGTTCTTC. Its translation is CASSFQGVRGNEQFF.

The gene calls are TRBV19 and TRBJ1-5, with 7 bases matching TRBD1. V gave up 5 bases and J gave up 3 bases; unmatched junction bases: 7. The CDR3 length is 15 residues. Germline values: CDR1 LNHDA, CDR2 SQIVND (reference sequence). This CDR3 reads CASSFRDRTNQPQHF. CDR3 DNA sequence: TGTGCCAGTAGTTTCCGGGACAGAACCAATCAGCCCCAGCATTTT.

V usage is TRBV7-6 and J usage is TRBJ1-2; no clear D. Germline V lookup: CDR1 SGHVS, CDR2 FNYEAQ. The ends were cut back, 2 bases at V and 4 bases at J, with 8 bases in the middle. This CDR3 is built from 13 residues. DNA for the CDR3: TGTGCCAGCAGCTTACGGGATGGCTATGGCTACACCTTC. It encodes CASSLRDGYGYTF.

V gene TRBV15 combines with J gene TRBJ1-5; unclear D gene. The CDR3 has 15 residues. Per the germline V gene, CDR1 is LNHNV and CDR2 is YYDKDF (reference sequence). V lost 3 bases and J 0 bases, leaving 9 bases between the germline ends. CDR3 sequence reads: CATSSTRLSNQPQHF. The CDR3 DNA follows: TGTGCCACCAGCAGCACAAGACTTAGCAATCAGCCCCAGCATTTT. Full variable domain (missing parts from reference TRBV15 and TRBJ1-5): DAMVIQNPRYQVTQFGKPVTLSCSQTLNHNVMYWYQQKSSQAPKLLFHYYDKDFNNEADTPDNFQSRRPNTSFCFLDIRSPGLGDTAMYLCATSSTRLSNQPQHFGDGTRLSIL.

The rearrangement joins TRBV11-1 to TRBJ2-3; D may be TRBD1 (6 bases). The CDR3 totals 16 residues. Germline V gene data show CDR1 as SGHAT and CDR2 as FQDESV (reference sequence). V was pared by 4 bases and J by 1 base, with 15 bases between. CDR3 loop: CASSYRAGVGTDTQYF. The DNA for the CDR3 is TGTGCCAGCAGCTACAGGGCAGGGGTGGGCACAGATACGCAGTATTTT.

The rearrangement links TRBV7-9 to TRBJ1-2; 8 bases map to TRBD1. This CDR3 spans 15 amino acids. V lost 2 bases, J lost 2 bases, and 4 bases stayed unmatched. Germline CDR1 SEHNR, CDR2 FQNEAQ (reference sequence). CDR3 sequence: CASSLRQGWNYGYTF. The CDR3 DNA reads TGTGCCAGCAGCTTAAGACAGGGGTGGAACTATGGCTACACCTTC.

The chain links TRBV5-6 to TRBJ2-2; 9 bases align to TRBD1. The ends lost 0 bases at V and 6 bases at J; junction bases unmatched: 6. CDR1 is SGHDT and CDR2 is YYEEEE in the germline V gene. The CDR3 extends over 16 amino acids. CDR3 in DNA: TGTGCCAGCAGCTTGGTAGGACAGGGGCATCCCGGGGAGCTGTTTTTT. It codes for CASSLVGQGHPGELFF.

The count of this clone is one. In DNA, the CDR3 is TGTGCCAGCTCAGGGGGGACCAATCAGCCCCAGCATTTT. Protein: CASSGGTNQPQHF. This sequence joins TRBV18 and TRBJ1-5; the D gene is possibly TRBD1 (5 bases). Trimming stripped 5 bases from V and 3 bases from J, with 8 bases between. CDR3 size: 13 residues. Germline values: CDR1 KGHSH, CDR2 LQKENI.

The rearrangement joins TRBV5-4 to TRBJ2-5; 10 bases match TRBD1. Per germline, CDR1 SGHNT and CDR2 YYREEE (reference sequence). With V trimmed by 5 bases and J by 5 bases, 9 bases remained unmatched. The CDR3 is made up of 15 amino acids. The CDR3 region is CASSTGTGVRETQYF. The CDR3 DNA reads as TGTGCCAGCAGTACCGGGACAGGGGTCCGGGAGACCCAGTACTTC.

V usage is TRBV7-3 and J usage is TRBJ2-3; 8 positions agree with TRBD2. The length of the CDR3 is 14 residues. Trimming cost V 7 bases and J 5 bases; bases outside gene matches: 8. Germline CDR1 and CDR2: SGHTA and FQGTGA. The CDR3 reads CASTLGTRGDTQYF. The CDR3 nucleotides are TGTGCCAGCACCCTCGGGACTAGAGGAGATACGCAGTATTTT. Looking up the rest from reference TRBV7-3 and TRBJ2-3 gives the full variable domain: GAGVSQTPSNKVTEKGKYVELRCDPISGHTALYWYRQSLGQGPEFLIYFQGTGAADDSGLPNDRFFAVRPEGSVSTLKIQRTERGDSAVYLCASTLGTRGDTQYFGPGTRLTVL.

The chain combines TRBV7-9 with TRBJ2-3, with 8 positions matching TRBD1. V lost 5 bases, J lost 0 bases, and 7 bases stayed unmatched. CDR3 length: 16 amino acids. Germline V lookup: CDR1 SEHNR, CDR2 FQNEAQ (reference sequence). DNA for the CDR3: TGTGCCAGCAGCAAAAGGGACAGGTCGAGCACAGATACGCAGTATTTT. Translated: CASSKRDRSSTDTQYF.

This rearrangement joins TRBV19 to TRBJ2-7, with 11 bases lining up with TRBD2. Trimming cost V 3 bases and J 3 bases; bases outside gene matches: 10. Germline loops: CDR1 LNHDA, CDR2 SQIVND (reference sequence). This CDR3 is 17 amino acids long. This CDR3 reads CASSMISRTSGLYEQYF. CDR3 DNA: TGTGCCAGTAGTATGATTTCGAGGACTAGCGGGCTCTACGAGCAGTACTTC.

This sequence joins TRBV28 and TRBJ1-6; tentatively, D is TRBD1 (5 bases). V was trimmed by 2 bases and J by 7 bases, leaving 12 bases between them. The CDR3 contains 15 residues. The germline V gene encodes CDR1 MDHEN and CDR2 SYDVKM. DNA for the CDR3: TGTGCCAGCAGTTTAAGCCAGGGCTGGAATTCACCCCTCCACTTT. Translation: CASSLSQGWNSPLHF.

V is TRBV7-9 and J is TRBJ2-7, with 7 bases lining up with TRBD1. The germline V gene encodes CDR1 SEHNR and CDR2 FQNEAQ (reference sequence). Trimming removed 3 bases from V and 5 bases from J; junction bases left unmatched: 7. This CDR3 has 14 amino acids. DNA for the CDR3: TGTGCCAGCAGCTTCCAGGGGGTCCGGGACGAGCAGTACTTC. This translates into CASSFQGVRDEQYF.